These T cell receptor beta chains were read from a single sample in a study of CD8 T cells in ankylosing spondylitis. TCRdb redid the calling of the 5' RACE reads with MiXCR, one entry per CDR3 protein. There are under 300,000 distinct CDR3 sequences in the sample; roughly 10% occur only once, and less than 3% lies in the top ten. The sequenced material came from blood, either unsorted or a sorted T cell fraction (not recorded which). The receptors come from a male donor with ankylosing spondylitis or in good health (not recorded which). Each CDR3 is given with its conserved first and last residue. Each record gives: J gene, clone size, V gene, CDR3 protein. A clone size is listed for some rows: how often the clone was seen (once, few, many), or a class if it is expanded.

TRBJ2-7,many,TRBV15,CATSGGDSYEQYF
TRBJ2-1,.,TRBV7-9,CASSPSMPRLAGWFF
TRBJ2-2,many,TRBV5-5,CASSLGAGNTGELFF
TRBJ2-5,many,TRBV2,CASRIGQGSETQYF
TRBJ1-1,many,TRBV3-1,CASSQDAYRGAFF
TRBJ2-7,many,TRBV5-1,CASSLGQGNYEQYF
TRBJ1-4,many,TRBV5-1,CASSLAADLNEKLFF
TRBJ2-2,many,TRBV5-1,CASSFESLGSGELFF
TRBJ2-1,.,TRBV2,CVSSEAGRGFSEQFF
TRBJ2-7,.,TRBV3-1,CASSQAQGTYEQYF
TRBJ2-5,many,TRBV5-1,CASSGGHLQETQYF
TRBJ2-1,many,TRBV12-3/TRBV12-4,CASSFQTVYNEQFF
TRBJ1-2,many,TRBV10-2,CATQNRQGAHGYTF
TRBJ2-3,many,TRBV27,CASSLERDADTQYF
TRBJ2-7,many,TRBV12-3/TRBV12-4,CASSRDSLGEQYF
TRBJ1-1,many,TRBV12-3/TRBV12-4,CASSTFRQAFF
TRBJ1-4,many,TRBV7-6,CASSLEGAPNEKLFF
TRBJ2-4,.,TRBV19,CASSRGLRGGDKNIQYF
TRBJ1-1,many,TRBV10-3,CAISESPFRDTEAFF
TRBJ2-2,many,TRBV27,CASSPRHGNTGELFF
TRBJ1-4,.,TRBV10-3,CAIKGGEANEKLFF
TRBJ2-1,many,TRBV29-1,CSVERTGGFSYNEQFF
TRBJ2-2,many,TRBV5-1,CASSVGQASTGELFF
TRBJ2-7,many,TRBV5-1,CASSLDRSYEQYF
TRBJ2-2,many,TRBV20-1,CSARDSSNTGELFF